These 25 T cell receptor beta chains came from one sample sequenced in a study of HIV-infected children after antiretroviral therapy interruption. A 3' RACE protocol on RNA, with unique molecular identifiers, produced the TCR library. TCRdb analysed the 3' RACE reads with MiXCR anew, one entry per CDR3 protein. The sample yields 30,000 to 50,000 distinct CDR3 sequences, more than 6.5% seen once. Indicated treatment: PENTA 11 planned treatment interruption arm or continuous ART arm. The material was CD45RA+ CD4+ T cells from PBMCs, pooled from several time points, obtained from a donor given antiretroviral therapy, either interrupted or continuous. Noted subset: naive CD4+ CD45RA+ CD45RO- T cells. These receptor sequences come from a pool of human donors with HIV.

This clonotype was seen ten or more times. V is TRBV24-1 and J is TRBJ2-1, with D possibly matching TRBD1 (5 bases). From germline, CDR1 is KGHDR and CDR2 SFDVKD. Trimming removed 4 bases from V and 9 bases from J, with 9 bases in between. The CDR3 spans 12 residues. The CDR3 nucleotides read TGTGCCACCAGTGAAAGGGGCACTGAGCAGTTCTTC. Translation gives CATSERGTEQFF.

This clonotype was seen at least ten times. The chain links TRBV20-1 to TRBJ2-3, with TRBD2 matching 10 bases. With 3 bases clipped from V and 7 bases from J, the junction kept 4 bases outside the gene matches. Germline V gives CDR1 DFQATT, CDR2 SNEGSKA (reference sequence). The CDR3 is 13 amino acids. The chain's CDR3 is CSASLAGAYTQYF. The CDR3 DNA sequence: TGCAGTGCTAGTCTAGCGGGAGCTTATACGCAGTATTTT.

This clonotype has ten or more counts. The chain employs TRBV7-2 and TRBJ2-4; 7 nucleotides match TRBD1. CDR1 and CDR2 from the germline V gene are SGHTA and FQGNSA. The CDR3 contains 16 residues. J was trimmed by 7 bases and V by 5 bases; bases with no gene match: 14. In DNA form, the CDR3 reads TGTGCCAGCAGCAATCATCAGACAGGGACATTCAACATTCAGTACTTC. It is translated as CASSNHQTGTFNIQYF.

At least ten counts were recorded for this clonotype. This chain uses TRBV2 with TRBJ1-1; the D gene is possibly TRBD1 (5 bases). The germline V and J ends were trimmed by 5 bases and 2 bases, with 15 bases remaining between them. Germline values: CDR1 SNHLY, CDR2 FYNNEI. This CDR3 comprises 15 residues. The CDR3 spells CASSPTEILNTEAFF. CDR3 bases: TGTGCCAGCAGTCCGACAGAGATCTTAAACACTGAAGCTTTCTTT.

This clonotype was seen at least ten times. A junction boundary mismatches the germline segment, possibly from a read error. The genes are TRBV30 and TRBJ2-4; D may correspond to TRBD1 or TRBD2 (6 bases each). The V gene's germline CDR1 is GTSNPN and CDR2 SVGIG (reference sequence). CDR3 length: 16 residues. Written as DNA, the CDR3 is TGTGCCTGGAGTCTACGACTGGGGGGCCGTCAAAACACCTTGTACTTT. It specifies CAWSLRLGGRQNTLYF.

This clonotype was detected many times. CDR3 sequence (DNA): TGTGCCAGCAGCTTAGTCCTGAACACTGAAGCTTTCTTT. Its translation: CASSLVLNTEAFF. The genes are TRBV11-2 and TRBJ1-1, with no clear D. The CDR3 spans 13 residues. V lost 1 base to trimming and J lost 0 bases, with 3 bases between them. The germline V gene encodes CDR1 SGHAT and CDR2 FQNNGV.

To note about this clonotype: One base away lies a much larger clone, so this may be a sequencing read error. The chain uses TRBV28 and TRBJ1-3; TRBD1 is a possible D gene (5 bases). CDR3 size: 16 residues. Germline loops: CDR1 MDHEN, CDR2 SYDVKM. CDR3 in DNA: TGTGGCAGCAGTTCCACCGGGACCCCAGGTGGAAACACCATATATTTT. This gives the protein CGSSSTGTPGGNTIYF.

Many counts were recorded for this clonotype. This chain connects TRBV7-2 to TRBJ2-1, with 7 positions matching TRBD2. Trimming at V came to 5 bases and at J to 3 bases, leaving 4 bases not matched to a gene. This CDR3 is built from 14 residues. Germline assignment: CDR1 SGHTA and CDR2 FQGNSA. Here the CDR3 DNA reads TGTGCCAGCAGCCCGAGGACTAGCTACAATGAGCAGTTCTTC. This sequence encodes CASSPRTSYNEQFF.

This clonotype was counted many times. An end of the junction does not agree with germline; a read error may underlie this. V is TRBV12-3 or TRBV12-4 and J is TRBJ1-4; no clear D gene. There are 13 residues in the CDR3. The CDR3 spells CASSLQSAETLYF. DNA for the CDR3: TGTGCCAGCAGTTTGCAAAGTGCAGAAACGCTGTATTTT.

The genes are TRBV10-3 and TRBJ1-6; D perhaps matches TRBD1 (5 bases). CDR3 size: 16 residues. The germline V gene has CDR1 ENHRY and CDR2 SYGVKD. Trimming removed 0 bases at V and 6 bases at J, with 12 bases between. The CDR3 DNA sequence: TGTGCCATCAGTGAGTCGGGCAGTGGGGGTAATTCACCCCTCCACTTT. It codes for CAISESGSGGNSPLHF.

This clonotype occurred many times. The chain combines TRBV5-5 with TRBJ2-4; possible D gene TRBD1, 5 bases. The germline V gene has CDR1 SGHKS and CDR2 YYEKEE (reference sequence). The CDR3 runs to 17 residues. V gave up 3 bases and J gave up 0 bases, with 16 bases separating them. The CDR3 loop reads CASSWGPFGVAKNIQYF. DNA of the CDR3: TGTGCCAGCAGCTGGGGCCCCTTTGGCGTAGCCAAAAACATTCAGTACTTC.

This clonotype has a count of ten or more. The rearrangement joins TRBV7-9 to TRBJ2-7, with D possibly being TRBD1 (5 bases). The CDR3 consists of 11 residues. Trimming stripped 5 bases from V and 6 bases from J, with 8 bases between. The germline V gene has CDR1 SEHNR and CDR2 FQNEAQ (reference sequence). The CDR3 reads CASSQTVEQYF. The CDR3 nucleotides are TGTGCCAGCAGCCAGACAGTCGAGCAGTACTTC.

This clonotype was counted many times. V is TRBV12-3 or TRBV12-4 and J is TRBJ2-3; unclear D gene. This CDR3 spans 13 amino acids. V was trimmed by 3 bases and J by 4 bases, leaving 8 bases between them. CDR3 in DNA: TGTGCCAGCAGTTTCCTCTGGGCAGATACGCAGTATTTT. It codes for CASSFLWADTQYF.

This clonotype has at least ten counts. V usage is TRBV12-3 or TRBV12-4 and J usage is TRBJ2-3; unclear D gene. The CDR3 sequence is 19 residues long. Trimming removed 6 bases at V and 6 bases at J, with 31 bases between. The CDR3 sequence is CASRPQMLAQSVLGDTQYF. CDR3 coding DNA: TGTGCCAGCAGGCCGCAAATGTTGGCTCAGTCCGTATTGGGGGATACGCAGTATTTT.

This clonotype was picked up many times. This rearrangement joins TRBV3-1 to TRBJ2-7, with TRBD1 identical over 8 bases. Germline CDR1 and CDR2: LGHDT and YNNKEL (reference sequence). The CDR3 loop spans 14 amino acids. Trimming at V came to 1 base and at J to 7 bases, leaving 6 bases not matched to a gene. The CDR3 loop reads CASSQVQGAGEQYF. In DNA, the CDR3 is TGTGCCAGCAGCCAAGTGCAGGGGGCGGGAGAGCAGTACTTC.

This clonotype has at least ten counts. The CDR3 DNA follows: TGTGCCAGCTCACTTACCGGGGGGGCGAGGGTCACTGAAGCTTTCTTT. This gives the protein CASSLTGGARVTEAFF. The chain carries TRBV18 and TRBJ1-1; possible D gene TRBD1, 6 bases. There are 16 residues in the CDR3. Germline CDR1 and CDR2: KGHSH and LQKENI. Trimming cost V 4 bases and J 4 bases, with 19 bases left between them.

The chain is built from TRBV2 and TRBJ2-1, with 9 bases fitting TRBD2. The CDR3 is made up of 14 amino acids. The germline CDR1 and CDR2 sequences are SNHLY and FYNNEI. V lost 2 bases and J lost 8; bases outside the gene matches: 4. The CDR3 nucleotides are TGTGCCAGCAGTGAACTAGCGGGACGTGATGAGCAGTTCTTC. Its translation: CASSELAGRDEQFF.

The V gene is TRBV3-1, the J gene TRBJ2-5; possible D gene TRBD2, 5 bases. The germline CDR1 and CDR2 sequences are LGHDT and YNNKEL (reference sequence). This CDR3 region has 15 residues. Trimming pared 3 bases from V and 4 bases from J, leaving 15 bases between. Here the CDR3 DNA reads TGTGCCAGCAGCCAGAGGGCCTTATGGGGAGAGACCCAGTACTTC. It translates to CASSQRALWGETQYF.

There are many counts of this clonotype. The genes are TRBV9 and TRBJ1-2; possibly TRBD1 for D (5 bases). Germline CDR1 and CDR2: SGDLS and YYNGEE. Trimming removed 0 bases at V and 4 bases at J, with 22 bases between. The CDR3 loop spans 18 amino acids. CDR3 DNA sequence: TGTGCCAGCAGCGTAGCTACTAAAGATGACAGATTCTTCTATGGCTACACCTTC. Encoded protein: CASSVATKDDRFFYGYTF.

This clonotype was observed at least ten times. This chain joins TRBV12-3 or TRBV12-4 and TRBJ2-5, with TRBD2 identical over 7 bases. V gave up 6 bases and J gave up 5 bases; unmatched junction bases: 12. The CDR3 sequence is 15 residues long. The chain's CDR3 is CASRGAGSPTETQYF. The DNA for the CDR3 is TGTGCCAGCAGAGGAGCGGGGAGCCCAACGGAGACCCAGTACTTC.

This clonotype was seen ten or more times. The chain joins TRBV20-1 to TRBJ2-4; 7 bases are shared with TRBD1. The CDR3 loop spans 15 amino acids. CDR1 is DFQATT, CDR2 SNEGSKA, per germline (reference sequence). V was pared by 2 bases and J by 2 bases, with 6 bases of the junction left unmatched. The CDR3 coding sequence is TGCAGTGCTAGAATCGACAGGGTACCCAAAAACATTCAGTACTTC. Amino acid sequence: CSARIDRVPKNIQYF.

In its sample, this clonotype was seen many times. V gene TRBV20-1 combines with J gene TRBJ2-1; possible D gene TRBD2, 5 bases. The V gene lost 4 bases and the J gene lost 3 bases, with 7 bases spanning the gap. CDR3 length: 12 amino acids. Per germline, CDR1 DFQATT and CDR2 SNEGSKA (reference sequence). The CDR3 DNA reads as TGCAGTGCTACCGGGGACTACAATGAGCAGTTCTTC. It encodes CSATGDYNEQFF.

This clonotype occurred many times. The rearrangement uses TRBV10-2 and TRBJ2-7; D not resolved. V was clipped by 2 bases and J by 3 bases, with 14 bases between them. This CDR3 region has 15 residues. Germline V lookup: CDR1 WSHSY, CDR2 SAAADI. CDR3 DNA sequence: TGCGCCAGCAGTGAGGATCCGAGATTGAGCTACGAGCAGTACTTC. Amino acid sequence: CASSEDPRLSYEQYF.

This clonotype was counted a few times. The V call is TRBV6-1, the J call TRBJ1-1; D is possibly TRBD1 (5 bases). V lost 3 bases and J 3 bases, leaving 14 bases between the germline ends. The CDR3 length is 15 residues. Germline V gene lookup returns CDR1 MNHNS and CDR2 SASEGT. The CDR3 DNA is TGTGCCAGCAGTGAGATTTTATTGGGGGACACTGAAGCTTTCTTT. Translated, it gives CASSEILLGDTEAFF.

This clonotype came up many times. This chain uses TRBV2 with TRBJ2-3; unclear D gene. V was pared by 8 bases and J by 2 bases, with 5 bases between. Germline CDR1 reads SNHLY; CDR2 reads FYNNEI. The CDR3 length is 11 residues. The CDR3 sequence: CASAYTDTQYF. CDR3 bases: TGTGCCAGCGCTTACACAGATACGCAGTATTTT.